These 4 T cell receptor beta chains came from one sample sequenced in a study of spatial heterogeneity in lung cancer. Time point given: sample taken at primary tumor resection. Using its own MiXCR run on the 5' RACE reads, TCRdb lists one record per CDR3 protein. The sample holds around 89,000 distinct CDR3 sequences; approximately 12% are singletons and the top ten take roughly 39%. Material: PBMCs, obtained at surgery. The receptors stem from a male donor with early-stage non-small cell lung cancer.

The chain carries TRBV9 and TRBJ2-2; D possibly uses TRBD1 or TRBD2 (6 bases each). This CDR3 is 15 amino acids long. V lost 1 base and J 4 bases, leaving 11 bases between the germline ends. The germline gives CDR1 SGDLS, CDR2 YYNGEE. CDR3 region: CASSVTGATTGELFF. The CDR3 bases are TGTGCCAGCAGCGTAACGGGGGCCACCACCGGGGAGCTGTTTTTT.

This clonotype has more than one count but fewer than ten. The V call is TRBV7-9, the J call TRBJ1-1; D perhaps matches TRBD1 (6 bases). This CDR3 has 14 residues. The V gene's germline CDR1 is SEHNR and CDR2 FQNEAQ (reference sequence). Trimming shortened V by 5 bases and J by 0 bases, and 10 bases separated the two germline ends. For the CDR3, the DNA is TGTGCCAGCAGCACAGGGTTCGTGAACACTGAAGCTTTCTTT. Its translation: CASSTGFVNTEAFF.

This clonotype showed up just a few times. This chain uses TRBV20-1 with TRBJ1-5, with D unclear. CDR1 is DFQATT and CDR2 is SNEGSKA in the germline V gene (reference sequence). The CDR3 spans 12 residues. Trimming removed 0 bases at V and 6 bases at J, with 6 bases between. The chain's CDR3 is CSARDQVQPQHF. CDR3 DNA: TGCAGTGCTAGAGATCAAGTTCAGCCCCAGCATTTT.

V gene TRBV28 combines with J gene TRBJ2-1; D is possibly TRBD2 (6 bases). The CDR3 is made up of 14 amino acids. Germline V gives CDR1 MDHEN, CDR2 SYDVKM. V was clipped by 2 bases and J by 6 bases, with 11 bases between them. CDR3 sequence (DNA): TGTGCCAGCAGTTTAGGGGACTTCCGCAATGAGCAGTTCTTC. This encodes CASSLGDFRNEQFF.